One and the same sample provided the 24 T cell receptor beta chains below, sequenced in a study of CD8 T cells in ankylosing spondylitis. TCRdb fed the 5' RACE reads into MiXCR, producing one record per CDR3 protein. The table has about 320,000 distinct CDR3 sequences, 11% seen once; the top ten hold 9.1%. The sequencing sample was made of blood, either unsorted or a sorted T cell fraction (not recorded which). The receptors were gathered from a female donor with ankylosing spondylitis or in good health (not recorded which).

This clonotype was seen repeatedly, ten times or more. V is TRBV20-1 and J is TRBJ2-3; D unclear. The CDR3 runs 13 residues. V gave up 0 bases and J gave up 2 bases, with 6 bases separating them. CDR1 DFQATT and CDR2 SNEGSKA come from the germline V gene (reference sequence). The CDR3 loop reads CSARDPTTDTQYF. CDR3 DNA sequence: TGCAGTGCTAGAGACCCTACCACAGATACGCAGTATTTT.

This clonotype was observed many times. The rearrangement joins TRBV9 to TRBJ2-2, with D perhaps TRBD2 (5 bases). The CDR3 has 15 amino acids. V lost 0 bases to trimming and J lost 7 bases, with 13 bases between them. Germline assignment: CDR1 SGDLS and CDR2 YYNGEE. CDR3 in amino acids: CASSVGASTVGELFF. CDR3 nucleotide sequence: TGTGCCAGCAGCGTAGGGGCTAGCACGGTCGGGGAGCTGTTTTTT.

The J gene is TRBJ1-2, the V gene TRBV15, with TRBD1 as a possible D gene (5 bases). V was clipped by 0 bases and J by 8 bases, with 16 bases between them. The germline V gene encodes CDR1 LNHNV and CDR2 YYDKDF (reference sequence). The CDR3 has 15 amino acids. In DNA form, the CDR3 reads TGTGCCACCAGCAGAGATAAGGTCGGGACCGCCGGCTACACCTTC. Its translation: CATSRDKVGTAGYTF.

This clonotype was observed many times. The chain combines TRBV18 with TRBJ1-2; D not resolved. There are 16 residues in the CDR3. The V end lost 0 bases, the J end lost 2 bases, and 13 bases lay between the germline ends. Looked up from germline, CDR1 is KGHSH and CDR2 is LQKENI. The CDR3 sequence is CASSPPGQSFNYGYTF. CDR3 DNA sequence: TGTGCCAGCTCACCACCGGGTCAGTCTTTCAACTATGGCTACACCTTC.

At least ten counts were recorded for this clonotype. This chain connects TRBV7-2 to TRBJ2-3; the match to TRBD2 covers 11 bases. The CDR3 has 15 residues. From germline, CDR1 is SGHTA and CDR2 FQGNSA. J gave up 3 bases and V 6 bases, and 5 bases lay outside the gene matches. DNA for the CDR3: TGTGCCAGCAGGCCAACTAGCGGGGGAACAGATACGCAGTATTTT. Translation: CASRPTSGGTDTQYF.

This clonotype was picked up many times. The chain links TRBV6-1 to TRBJ2-3; 7 bases are a match to TRBD1. V dropped 5 bases and J dropped 4; count of bases not matched to a gene: 6. The CDR3 runs 14 residues. Germline assignment: CDR1 MNHNS and CDR2 SASEGT. Here the CDR3 DNA reads TGTGCCAGCAGTAAAGACAGGGTGCCAGATACGCAGTATTTT. Amino acid sequence: CASSKDRVPDTQYF.

In this sample, this clonotype turned up many times. The genes are TRBV28 and TRBJ2-1, with TRBD2 matching 8 bases. CDR1 is MDHEN and CDR2 is SYDVKM in the germline V gene. CDR3 length: 17 residues. V shed 2 bases and J 10 bases; nucleotides not matched to a gene: 16. The DNA for the CDR3 is TGTGCCAGCAGTTTAGCCCCGGGAGGGGAGGGCCATCAGGAGCAGTTCTTC. It translates to CASSLAPGGEGHQEQFF.

This clonotype has just a few counts. The chain links TRBV28 to TRBJ2-7, with D perhaps TRBD1 (6 bases). The CDR3 is 15 amino acids. Trimming took off 4 bases at V and 4 bases at J, with 17 bases between the two ends. CDR1 MDHEN and CDR2 SYDVKM come from the germline V gene. The chain's CDR3 is CASSSLGTPGYEQYF. The CDR3 nucleotides read TGTGCCAGCAGTTCCCTCGGGACACCCGGATACGAGCAGTACTTC.

The rearrangement links TRBV20-1 to TRBJ2-5; 9 bases agree with TRBD2. The V gene's germline CDR1 is DFQATT and CDR2 SNEGSKA (reference sequence). The CDR3 extends over 16 amino acids. J lost 2 bases, V lost 3 bases, and 10 bases had no gene match. The CDR3 region is CSARAVSGGTQETQYF. In DNA, the CDR3 is TGCAGTGCTAGGGCCGTTAGCGGGGGCACTCAAGAGACCCAGTACTTC.

This rearrangement joins TRBV5-1 to TRBJ2-2; 8 nucleotides line up with TRBD1. Germline CDR1 and CDR2: SGHRS and YFSETQ. There are 17 residues in the CDR3. V was pared by 5 bases and J by 0 bases, with 9 bases of the junction left unmatched. In DNA form, the CDR3 reads TGCGCCAGCAGGTCCGGGACAGGCGCTTCGAACACCGGGGAGCTGTTTTTT. This gives the protein CASRSGTGASNTGELFF. Full variable domain (outside the CDR3, taken from reference TRBV5-1 and TRBJ2-2): KAGVTQTPRYLIKTRGQQVTLSCSPISGHRSVSWYQQTPGQGLQFLFEYFSETQRNKGNFPGRFSGRQFSNSRSEMNVSTLELGDSALYLCASRSGTGASNTGELFFGEGSRLTVL.

This clonotype was found a few times. The V call is TRBV5-1, the J call TRBJ2-2; D uncertain. From germline, CDR1 is SGHRS and CDR2 YFSETQ. This CDR3 region has 14 residues. V was shortened by 5 bases and J by 4 bases, with 12 bases between the two germline ends. The CDR3 bases are TGCGCCAGCAGATCTGGACGTACCACCGGGGAGCTGTTTTTT. Amino acids: CASRSGRTTGELFF.

The table lists this clonotype with many counts. This chain uses TRBV30 with TRBJ2-5; D remains unclear. Trimming cost V 1 base and J 5 bases, with 8 bases left between them. This CDR3 is 12 amino acids long. CDR1 and CDR2 from the germline V gene are GTSNPN and SVGIG (reference sequence). In DNA, the CDR3 is TGTGCCTGGAGTGCTTCTTGGGAGACCCAGTACTTC. Residues: CAWSASWETQYF.

This clonotype was seen repeatedly, ten times or more. This chain uses TRBV7-2 with TRBJ1-3, with D perhaps matching TRBD1 (5 bases). V dropped 3 bases and J dropped 2 bases, with 14 bases sitting between them. CDR3 size: 16 residues. Germline V gene data show CDR1 as SGHTA and CDR2 as FQGNSA. The CDR3 spells CASSFPTGRAGNTIYF. In DNA, the CDR3 is TGTGCCAGCAGCTTCCCCACAGGCAGGGCTGGAAACACCATATATTTT.

This clonotype appeared many times. The junction departs from the called germline gene at one end, perhaps through a read error. This chain connects TRBV29-1 to TRBJ2-3, with D hard to call. This CDR3 has 11 amino acids. The germline V gene has CDR1 SQVTM and CDR2 ANQGSEA. In DNA form, the CDR3 reads TGCAGCGTTGAAGATTCCCCAGTTCGCTTATTT. It is translated as CSVEDSPVRLF.

This clonotype was found a few times. The chain carries TRBV15 and TRBJ1-2; no clear D gene. V dropped 0 bases and J dropped 6 bases, with 14 bases sitting between them. There are 15 residues in the CDR3. Germline values: CDR1 LNHNV, CDR2 YYDKDF (reference sequence). Written as DNA, the CDR3 is TGTGCCACCAGCAGAGATTGGAGGCCTTTGAATGGCTACACCTTC. It is translated as CATSRDWRPLNGYTF.

This chain uses TRBV18 with TRBJ2-5, with D possibly being TRBD1 (6 bases). The CDR3 sequence is 15 residues long. Trimming shortened V by 3 bases and J by 2 bases, and 13 bases separated the two germline ends. Germline V gene sequence: CDR1 KGHSH, CDR2 LQKENI. The CDR3 region has the DNA TGTGCCAGCTCACCTACACGGACAGTTCAAGAGACCCAGTACTTC. It codes for CASSPTRTVQETQYF.

J is TRBJ2-2 and V is TRBV5-1; unclear D gene. Per germline, CDR1 SGHRS and CDR2 YFSETQ. This CDR3 has 15 amino acids. The V end lost 1 base, the J end lost 1 base, and 8 bases lay between the germline ends. The CDR3 is CASSLWVLNTGELFF. The CDR3 coding sequence is TGCGCCAGCAGCTTGTGGGTTCTGAACACCGGGGAGCTGTTTTTT.

This clonotype was detected many times. CDR3 loop: CSARPGGSGSYNEQFF. The CDR3 coding sequence is TGCAGTGCTAGACCGGGAGGTAGCGGCTCCTACAATGAGCAGTTCTTC. The genes are TRBV20-1 and TRBJ2-1; TRBD2 aligns across 7 bases. Per the germline V gene, CDR1 is DFQATT and CDR2 is SNEGSKA (reference sequence). The J segment lost 0 bases and the V segment lost 2 bases, leaving 7 bases of the junction unmatched. This CDR3 is built from 16 residues.

This clonotype has ten or more counts. V usage is TRBV5-1 and J usage is TRBJ2-7; D ambiguous. Germline assignment: CDR1 SGHRS and CDR2 YFSETQ. CDR3 length equals 11 residues. V was pared by 4 bases and J by 7 bases, with 9 bases between. The CDR3 DNA follows: TGCGCCAGCAGCCTGACCCAAGAGCAGTACTTC. Its protein is CASSLTQEQYF.

The chain links TRBV7-9 to TRBJ1-1, with D uncertain. The germline CDR1 and CDR2 sequences are SEHNR and FQNEAQ (reference sequence). This CDR3 contains 14 residues. Trimming removed 0 bases at V and 0 bases at J, with 5 bases between. CDR3 sequence reads: CASSLAGLNTEAFF. The CDR3 bases are TGTGCCAGCAGCTTAGCCGGGTTGAACACTGAAGCTTTCTTT.

V gene TRBV19 combines with J gene TRBJ2-2; 8 bases fit TRBD1. The germline V gene encodes CDR1 LNHDA and CDR2 SQIVND (reference sequence). The CDR3 spans 16 residues. With V trimmed by 6 bases and J by 4 bases, 10 bases remained unmatched. CDR3: CASRPQGVWITGELFF. The CDR3 nucleotides are TGTGCCAGTAGGCCACAGGGGGTATGGATCACCGGGGAGCTGTTTTTT.

This clonotype was counted many times. V is TRBV20-1 and J is TRBJ1-6; D is ambiguous. V was clipped by 0 bases and J by 0 bases, with 9 bases between them. The CDR3 spans 16 residues. Looked up from germline, CDR1 is DFQATT and CDR2 is SNEGSKA (reference sequence). The CDR3 DNA reads as TGCAGTGCTAGAGATGGGTTAAGCTCCTATAATTCACCCCTCCACTTT. Its translation is CSARDGLSSYNSPLHF.

The table lists this clonotype with many counts. The chain recombines TRBV4-2 with TRBJ2-3; D possibly corresponds to TRBD2 (6 bases). The length of the CDR3 is 16 residues. From germline, CDR1 is LGHNA and CDR2 YNFKEQ. The V end lost 2 bases, the J end lost 3 bases, and 15 bases lay between the germline ends. CDR3 amino acids: CASSQNHGSGTDTQYF. Written as DNA, the CDR3 is TGTGCCAGCAGCCAAAACCACGGTAGCGGTACAGATACGCAGTATTTT.

The chain couples TRBV4-3 to TRBJ2-2, with D uncertain. Germline CDR1 and CDR2: LGHNA and YSLEER. This CDR3 region has 16 residues. Trimming took 0 bases from V and 4 from J, leaving 12 bases between them. The CDR3 spells CASSQDGPSPTGELFF. The CDR3 DNA sequence: TGCGCCAGCAGCCAAGATGGCCCTAGTCCCACCGGGGAGCTGTTTTTT.